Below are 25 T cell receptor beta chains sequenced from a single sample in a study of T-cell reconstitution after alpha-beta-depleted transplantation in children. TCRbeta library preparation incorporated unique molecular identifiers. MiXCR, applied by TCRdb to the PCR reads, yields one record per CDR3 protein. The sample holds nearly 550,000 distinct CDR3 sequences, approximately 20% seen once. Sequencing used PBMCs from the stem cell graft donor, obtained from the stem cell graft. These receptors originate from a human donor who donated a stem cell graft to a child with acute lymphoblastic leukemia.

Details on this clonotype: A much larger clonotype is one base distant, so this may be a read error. CDR3 loop: CASSLISLNAEAFF. CDR3 coding DNA: TGCGCCAGCAGCTTAATCAGTCTGAACGCTGAAGCTTTCTTT. This chain links TRBV5-1 with TRBJ1-1; D not certain. This CDR3 has 14 amino acids. Germline V gene sequence: CDR1 SGHRS, CDR2 YFSETQ.

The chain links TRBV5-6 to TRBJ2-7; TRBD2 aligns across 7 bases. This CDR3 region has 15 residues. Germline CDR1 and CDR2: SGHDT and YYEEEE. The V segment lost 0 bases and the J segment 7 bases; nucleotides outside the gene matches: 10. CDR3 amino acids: CASSLGGRALEEQYF. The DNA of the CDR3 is TGTGCCAGCAGCTTGGGCGGGAGAGCCCTGGAGGAGCAGTACTTC.

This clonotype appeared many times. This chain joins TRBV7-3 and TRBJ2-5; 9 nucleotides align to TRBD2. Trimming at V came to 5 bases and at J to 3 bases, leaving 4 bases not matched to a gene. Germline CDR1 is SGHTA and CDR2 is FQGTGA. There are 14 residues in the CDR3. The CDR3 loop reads CASSRSGSEETQYF. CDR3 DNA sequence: TGTGCCAGCAGCCGTAGCGGGAGCGAAGAGACCCAGTACTTC.

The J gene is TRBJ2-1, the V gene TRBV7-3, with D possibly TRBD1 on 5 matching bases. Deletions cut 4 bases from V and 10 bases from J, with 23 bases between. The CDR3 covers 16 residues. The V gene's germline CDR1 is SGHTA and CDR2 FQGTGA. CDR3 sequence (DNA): TGTGCCAGCAGCTCCCTGGGGATAGGGGCCGATGACGAGCAGTTCTTC. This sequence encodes CASSSLGIGADDEQFF.

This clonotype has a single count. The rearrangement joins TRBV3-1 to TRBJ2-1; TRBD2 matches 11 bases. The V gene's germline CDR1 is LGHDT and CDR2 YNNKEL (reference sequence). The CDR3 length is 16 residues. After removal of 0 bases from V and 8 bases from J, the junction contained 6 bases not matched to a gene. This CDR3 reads CASSQDLASGRYEQFF. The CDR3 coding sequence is TGTGCCAGCAGCCAAGATTTGGCTAGCGGGAGGTATGAGCAGTTCTTC.

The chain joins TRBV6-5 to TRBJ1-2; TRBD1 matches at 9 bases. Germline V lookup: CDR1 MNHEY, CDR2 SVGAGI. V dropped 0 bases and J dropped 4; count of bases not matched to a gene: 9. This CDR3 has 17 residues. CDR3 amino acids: CASSYSPTGTGSYGYTF. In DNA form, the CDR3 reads TGTGCCAGCAGTTACTCCCCTACCGGGACAGGGTCCTATGGCTACACCTTC.

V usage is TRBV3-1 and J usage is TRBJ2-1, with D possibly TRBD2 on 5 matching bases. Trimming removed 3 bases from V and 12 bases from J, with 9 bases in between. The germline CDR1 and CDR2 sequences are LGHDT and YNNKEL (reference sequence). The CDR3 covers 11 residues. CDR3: CASSHGRGQFF. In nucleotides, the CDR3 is TGTGCCAGCAGCCATGGTCGGGGGCAGTTCTTC.

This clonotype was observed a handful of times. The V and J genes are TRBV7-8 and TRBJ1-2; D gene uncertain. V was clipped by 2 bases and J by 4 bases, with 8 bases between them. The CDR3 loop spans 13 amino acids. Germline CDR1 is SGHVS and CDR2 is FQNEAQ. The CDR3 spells CASSLNGFYGYTF. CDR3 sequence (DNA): TGTGCCAGCAGCTTAAACGGCTTCTATGGCTACACCTTC.

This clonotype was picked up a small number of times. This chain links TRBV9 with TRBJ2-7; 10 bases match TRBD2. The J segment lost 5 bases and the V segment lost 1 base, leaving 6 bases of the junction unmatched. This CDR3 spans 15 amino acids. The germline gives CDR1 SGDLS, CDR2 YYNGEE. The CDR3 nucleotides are TGTGCCAGCAGCGTAAGGTCTAGCGGGAGTCACGAGCAGTACTTC. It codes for CASSVRSSGSHEQYF.

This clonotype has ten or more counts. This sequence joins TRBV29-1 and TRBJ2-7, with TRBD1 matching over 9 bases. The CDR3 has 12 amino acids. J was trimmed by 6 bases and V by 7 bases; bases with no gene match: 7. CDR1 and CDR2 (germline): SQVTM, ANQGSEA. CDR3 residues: CSAGTGNIEQYF. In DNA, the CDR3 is TGCAGCGCCGGGACAGGGAACATCGAGCAGTACTTC.

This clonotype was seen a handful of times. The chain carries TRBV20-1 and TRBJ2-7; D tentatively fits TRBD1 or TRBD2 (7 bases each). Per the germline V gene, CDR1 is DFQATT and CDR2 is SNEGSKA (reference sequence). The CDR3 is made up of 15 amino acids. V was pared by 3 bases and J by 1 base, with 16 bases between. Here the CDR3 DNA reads TGCAGTGCTAGTGAGGGGGCGGGGGTGTCCTACGAGCAGTACTTC. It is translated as CSASEGAGVSYEQYF.

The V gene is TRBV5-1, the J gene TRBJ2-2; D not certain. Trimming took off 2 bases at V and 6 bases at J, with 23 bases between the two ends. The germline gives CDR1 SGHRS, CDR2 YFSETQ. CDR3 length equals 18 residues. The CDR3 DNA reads TGCGCCAGCAGCTTCAAACCGGACCGACTTAGCATAGCCGGGGAGCTGTTTTTT. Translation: CASSFKPDRLSIAGELFF.

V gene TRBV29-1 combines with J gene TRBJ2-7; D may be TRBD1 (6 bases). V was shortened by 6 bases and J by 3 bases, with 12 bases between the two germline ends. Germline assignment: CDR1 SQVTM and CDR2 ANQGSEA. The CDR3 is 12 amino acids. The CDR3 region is CSVTGNDYEQYF. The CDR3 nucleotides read TGCAGCGTCACAGGGAACGACTACGAGCAGTACTTC.

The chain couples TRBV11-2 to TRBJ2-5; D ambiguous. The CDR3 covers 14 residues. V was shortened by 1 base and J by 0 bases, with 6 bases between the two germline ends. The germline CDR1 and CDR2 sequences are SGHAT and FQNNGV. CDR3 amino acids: CASSLAENQETQYF. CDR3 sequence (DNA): TGTGCCAGCAGCTTAGCGGAGAACCAAGAGACCCAGTACTTC.

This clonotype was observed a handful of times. The CDR3 is CAISGDRNTEAFF. The CDR3 region has the DNA TGTGCCATCAGTGGGGACAGGAACACTGAAGCTTTCTTT. The V and J genes are TRBV10-3 and TRBJ1-1; 7 bases align to TRBD1. Germline V lookup: CDR1 ENHRY, CDR2 SYGVKD. This CDR3 contains 13 residues. J gave up 1 base and V 4 bases, and 0 bases lay outside the gene matches.

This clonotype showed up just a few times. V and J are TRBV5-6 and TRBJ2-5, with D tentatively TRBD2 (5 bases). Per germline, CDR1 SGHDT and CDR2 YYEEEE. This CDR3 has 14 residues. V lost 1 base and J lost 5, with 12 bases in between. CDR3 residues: CASSLLRARETQYF. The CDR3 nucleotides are TGTGCCAGCAGCTTGTTGCGGGCGCGGGAGACCCAGTACTTC.

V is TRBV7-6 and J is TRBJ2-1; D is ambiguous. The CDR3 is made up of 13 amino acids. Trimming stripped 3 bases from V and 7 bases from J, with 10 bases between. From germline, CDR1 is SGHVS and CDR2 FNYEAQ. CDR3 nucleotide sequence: TGTGCCAGCAGCTTGAGGTTTGGGAATGAGCAGTTCTTC. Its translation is CASSLRFGNEQFF.

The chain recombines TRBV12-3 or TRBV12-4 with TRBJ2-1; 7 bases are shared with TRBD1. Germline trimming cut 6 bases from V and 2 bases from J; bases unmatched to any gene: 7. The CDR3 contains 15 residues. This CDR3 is CASRGRQGTYNEQFF. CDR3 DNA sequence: TGTGCCAGCAGGGGACGACAGGGTACCTACAATGAGCAGTTCTTC.

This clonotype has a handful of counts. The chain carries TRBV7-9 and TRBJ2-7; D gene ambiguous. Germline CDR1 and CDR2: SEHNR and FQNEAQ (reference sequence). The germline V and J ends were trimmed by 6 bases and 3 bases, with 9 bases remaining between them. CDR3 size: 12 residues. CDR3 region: CASSSDDYEQYF. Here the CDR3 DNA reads TGTGCCAGCAGTTCTGACGACTACGAGCAGTACTTC.

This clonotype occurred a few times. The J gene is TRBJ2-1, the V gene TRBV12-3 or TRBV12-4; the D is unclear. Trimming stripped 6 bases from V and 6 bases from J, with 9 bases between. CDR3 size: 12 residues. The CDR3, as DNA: TGTGCCAGCAGCCTAGAGTTCAATGAGCAGTTCTTC. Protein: CASSLEFNEQFF.

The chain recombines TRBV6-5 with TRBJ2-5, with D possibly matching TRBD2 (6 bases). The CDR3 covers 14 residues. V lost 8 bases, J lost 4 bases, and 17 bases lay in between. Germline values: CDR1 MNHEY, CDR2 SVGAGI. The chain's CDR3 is CASRHAGSGETQYF. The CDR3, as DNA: TGTGCCAGCCGACATGCGGGGTCCGGAGAGACCCAGTACTTC.

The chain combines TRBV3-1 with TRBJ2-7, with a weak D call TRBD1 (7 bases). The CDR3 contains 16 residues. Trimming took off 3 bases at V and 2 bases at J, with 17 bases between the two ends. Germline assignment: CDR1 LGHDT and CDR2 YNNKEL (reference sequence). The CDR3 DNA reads TGTGCCAGCAGCCAGGAGGGGTGGACAGGACCCTACGAGCAGTACTTC. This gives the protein CASSQEGWTGPYEQYF.

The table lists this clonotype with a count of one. In DNA, the CDR3 is TGTGCCAGCAGCCCAATGACTGGTCCCTACGAGCAGTACTTC. This codes for CASSPMTGPYEQYF. V is TRBV4-2 and J is TRBJ2-7; D gene ambiguous. This CDR3 is built from 14 residues. Germline CDR1 LGHNA, CDR2 YNFKEQ. The V end lost 4 bases, the J end lost 2 bases, and 12 bases lay between the germline ends.

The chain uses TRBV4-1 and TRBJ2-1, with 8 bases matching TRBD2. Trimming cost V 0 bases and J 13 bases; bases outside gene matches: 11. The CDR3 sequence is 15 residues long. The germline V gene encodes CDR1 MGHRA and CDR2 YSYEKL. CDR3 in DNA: TGCGCCAGCAGCCAAGATCCACTAGCGGTCCTCCCCCAGTTCTTC. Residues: CASSQDPLAVLPQFF.

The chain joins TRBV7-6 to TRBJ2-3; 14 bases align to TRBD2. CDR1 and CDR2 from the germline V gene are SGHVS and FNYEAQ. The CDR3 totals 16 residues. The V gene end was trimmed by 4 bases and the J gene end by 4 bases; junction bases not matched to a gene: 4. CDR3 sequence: CASSWGLAGAADTQYF. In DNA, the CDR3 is TGTGCCAGCAGCTGGGGACTAGCGGGAGCGGCAGATACGCAGTATTTT.